This TCR beta chain was observed in a study of blood T cell repertoires in COVID-19. Only in-frame clones appear in the TCRdb table, and some are missing; sequencing was by immunoSEQ multiplex PCR. The sample has 45,000 to 55,000 clones; approximately 87% are singletons. The CDR3 consists of 14 residues. The germline V gene has CDR1 MDHEN and CDR2 SYDVKM. The V and J ends lost 6 bases and 7 bases, in that order; junction bases with no gene match: 8. The source is a human donor in a cohort sampled during active COVID-19. The gene calls are TRBV28 and TRBJ1-5; 8 bases fit TRBD1. The sample was peripheral blood. CDR3 DNA sequence: TGTGCCAGCAGCCCGACAGGGGACGGACAGCCCCAGCATTTT. Translation gives CASSPTGDGQPQHF. Using reference TRBV28 and TRBJ1-5 for the parts outside the CDR3, the full variable domain is DVKVTQSSRYLVKRTGEKVFLECVQDMDHENMFWYRQDPGLGLRLIYFSYDVKMKEKGDIPEGYSVSREKKERFSLILESASTNQTSMYLCASSPTGDGQPQHFGDGTRLSIL.